This T cell receptor (beta chain) was obtained from a study of blood T cell repertoires in COVID-19. Study as a whole: From the United States, Italy and Spain came samples of acute and convalescent COVID-19. Nucleic acid was either cDNA or gDNA, and it came from T cells, B-cell-depleted T cells, or PBMCs.

Methods used by the authors: It was from reference gene primer amplification that nucleated cell counts were estimated. The protocol was immunoSEQ multiplex PCR, while the TCRdb copy is restricted to in-frame clones and leaves out a portion. Clonal size and the V and J genes are those of that table, whereas D and trimming came from the DNA. Among 30,000 to 50,000 clones listed, around 80% were seen once. This clone was detected once. Germline V gene lookup returns CDR1 SGHTA and CDR2 FQGNSA. Trimming stripped 1 base from V and 9 bases from J, with 19 bases between. There are 16 residues in the CDR3. This sequence joins TRBV7-2 and TRBJ2-1; perhaps TRBD1 as D (6 bases). The specimen was peripheral blood. This clonotype originated in an elderly man with active or convalescent COVID-19. The CDR3, as DNA: TGTGCCAGCAGCTTAGGGGCCTTACAGGGCCAGGGTGAGCAGTTCTTC. This translates into CASSLGALQGQGEQFF.